The clone carrying this T cell receptor (beta chain) was observed at least ten times. The antigen remains unidentified. HTBI primers from iRepertoire and Arm-PCR of CDR3 regions yielded the TCR beta libraries. TCRdb analysed the multiplex PCR reads with MiXCR anew, one entry per CDR3 protein. Among 200,000 to 250,000 distinct CDR3 sequences listed, 20% were seen once. Described time point: newly diagnosed GD, antithyroid drugs for less than 3 months. Generation of the TCR library employed RNA extracted from PBMCs. It was American Thyroid Association guidelines that determined Graves' disease diagnosis. The V end lost 4 bases, the J end lost 1 base, and 7 bases lay between the germline ends. Germline values: CDR1 LNHNV, CDR2 YYDKDF (reference sequence). This CDR3 spans 13 amino acids. The sample originates from a study of regulatory T cells in long-lasting Graves disease. Study-wide results and caveats: Gene preferences differed: TRBV28, TRBJ1-2, TRBJ2-5 in persistent cases. Newly diagnosed patients shared around 910 public clonotypes; persistent patients shared approximately 2,700. Persistent-disease Graves' patients showed less TCR diversity than new cases.

This TCR was sampled from a female donor with Graves disease. The V gene is TRBV15, the J gene TRBJ1-1; TRBD1 might be the D (5 bases). Material: peripheral blood mononuclear cells (PBMCs), obtained at new diagnosis, from a patient treated with antithyroid drugs. This chain's CDR3 is CATSIQGNTEAFF. In DNA form, the CDR3 reads TGTGCCACCAGCATTCAGGGGAACACTGAAGCTTTCTTT. Full variable domain (missing parts from reference TRBV15 and TRBJ1-1): DAMVIQNPRYQVTQFGKPVTLSCSQTLNHNVMYWYQQKSSQAPKLLFHYYDKDFNNEADTPDNFQSRRPNTSFCFLDIRSPGLGDTAMYLCATSIQGNTEAFFGQGTRLTVV.